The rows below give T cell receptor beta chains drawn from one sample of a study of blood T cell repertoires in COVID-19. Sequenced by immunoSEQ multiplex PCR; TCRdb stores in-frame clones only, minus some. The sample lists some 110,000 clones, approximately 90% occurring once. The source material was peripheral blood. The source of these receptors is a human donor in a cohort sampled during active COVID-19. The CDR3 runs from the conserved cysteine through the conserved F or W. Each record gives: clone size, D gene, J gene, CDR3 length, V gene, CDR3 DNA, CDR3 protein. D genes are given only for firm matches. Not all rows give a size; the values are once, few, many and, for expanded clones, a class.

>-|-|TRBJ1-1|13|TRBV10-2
TGCGCCAGCAGTGAGCAGGGAAGCACTGAAGCTTTCTTT
CASSEQGSTEAFF
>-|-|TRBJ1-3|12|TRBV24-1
TGTGCCACCAGTGGACAGGGAAACACCATATATTTT
CATSGQGNTIYF
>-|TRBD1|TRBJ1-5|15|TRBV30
TGTGCCTGGAGTGTGGACAGGGGGCCAAATCAGCCCCAGCATTTT
CAWSVDRGPNQPQHF
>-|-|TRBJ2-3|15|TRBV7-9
TGTGCCAGCAGCTGGCGGGACGGACTCACAGATACGCAGTATTTT
CASSWRDGLTDTQYF
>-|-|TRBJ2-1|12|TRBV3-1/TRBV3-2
TGTGCCAGCAGCCAAGCAACTACTGAGCAGTTCTTC
CASSQATTEQFF
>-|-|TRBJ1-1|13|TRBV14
TGTGCCAGCAGCCCCCTAGGGAACACTGAAGCTTTCTTT
CASSPLGNTEAFF
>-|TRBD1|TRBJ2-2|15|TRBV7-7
TGTGCCAGCAGCTTAGAGGGGGCGGTCACCGGGGAGCTGTTTTTT
CASSLEGAVTGELFF
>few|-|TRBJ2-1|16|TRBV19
TGTGCCAGTAGTCCCCCGAGCAGGGACTCCTACAATGAGCAGTTCTTC
CASSPPSRDSYNEQFF
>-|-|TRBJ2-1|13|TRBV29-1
TGCAGCGTTGTACCCGGGATTGGCTATGAGCAGTTCTTC
CSVVPGIGYEQFF
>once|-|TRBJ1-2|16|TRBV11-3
TGTGCCAGCAGCCCTCCCGGACTAGGGGGAAAAAATGGCTACACCTTC
CASSPPGLGGKNGYTF
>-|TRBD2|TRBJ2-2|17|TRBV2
TGTGCCAGCAGTGAAGAGGGACTAGCGGGGGCGGCCGGGGAGCTGTTTTTT
CASSEEGLAGAAGELFF
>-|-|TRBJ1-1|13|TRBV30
TGTGCCTGGAGTCAGGGTCTTAGGACTGAAGCTTTCTTT
CAWSQGLRTEAFF
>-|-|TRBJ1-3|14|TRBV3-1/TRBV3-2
TGTGCCAGCAGCCACCCCACCAGGGGAAACACCATATATTTT
CASSHPTRGNTIYF
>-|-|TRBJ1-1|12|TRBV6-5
TGTGCCAGCAGTCCAGGGAACACTGAAGCTTTCTTT
CASSPGNTEAFF
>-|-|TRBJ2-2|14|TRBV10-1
TGCGCCAGCAGAGAGACAGCGAACACCGGGGAGCTGTTTTTT
CASRETANTGELFF
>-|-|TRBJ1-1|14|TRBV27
TGTGCCAGCAGTTTATTCCGGGGTGGCACTGAAGCTTTCTTT
CASSLFRGGTEAFF
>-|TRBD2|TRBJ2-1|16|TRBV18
TGTGCCAGCTCACCAGGAACCGGACTAGCGGGAGGTGAGCAGTTCTTC
CASSPGTGLAGGEQFF
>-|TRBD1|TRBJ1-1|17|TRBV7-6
TGTGCCAGCAGCCCATTGGACAGGGGGCTAGTTTCCACTGAAGCTTTCTTT
CASSPLDRGLVSTEAFF
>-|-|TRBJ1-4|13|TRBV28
TGTGCCAGCAGCCAGGTCGTTAATGAAAAACTGTTTTTT
CASSQVVNEKLFF
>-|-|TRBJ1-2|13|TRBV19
TGTGCCAGTAGTATGGGCAGGTTAGATGGCTACACCTTC
CASSMGRLDGYTF
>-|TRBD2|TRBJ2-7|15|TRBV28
TGTGCCAGCAGTTCCTTCGGACTAGCGAGCTACGAGCAGTACTTC
CASSSFGLASYEQYF
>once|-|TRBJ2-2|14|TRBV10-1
TGCGCCAGCAGGAGGGAGACGGGCACCGGGGAGCTGTTTTTT
CASRRETGTGELFF
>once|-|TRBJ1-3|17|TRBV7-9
TGTGCCAGCAGCTTTGGGGATGACAGAAGCTCTGGAAACACCATATATTTT
CASSFGDDRSSGNTIYF
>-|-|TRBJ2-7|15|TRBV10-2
TGCGCCAGCACTACCTATGGGCCGGGATCCTACGAGCAGTACTTC
CASTTYGPGSYEQYF
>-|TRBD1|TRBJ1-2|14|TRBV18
TGTGCCAGCTCACCAGGACAGGCCACGGGGGGCTACACCTTC
CASSPGQATGGYTF
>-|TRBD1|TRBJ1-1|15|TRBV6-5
TGTGCCAGCAGTTACGACTGGGACAGGAACACTGAAGCTTTCTTT
CASSYDWDRNTEAFF
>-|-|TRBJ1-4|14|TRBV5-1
TGCGCCAGCAGCTTGGTGGCAGGGAATGAAAAACTGTTTTTT
CASSLVAGNEKLFF
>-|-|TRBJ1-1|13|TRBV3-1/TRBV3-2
TGTGCCAGCAGCCACGGGGGGTTCGGTGAAGCTTTCTTT
CASSHGGFGEAFF
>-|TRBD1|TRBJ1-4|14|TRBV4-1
TGCGCCAGCGCTTATGGGACAGTTAATCAAAAACTGTTTTTT
CASAYGTVNQKLFF
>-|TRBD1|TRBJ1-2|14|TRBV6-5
TGTGCCAGCAGTAGCAGGGGGAAGGGATATGGCTACACCTTC
CASSSRGKGYGYTF
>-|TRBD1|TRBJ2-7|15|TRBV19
TGTGCCAGTAGTCCCACCGGGACAGTCTCCTACGAGCAGTACTTC
CASSPTGTVSYEQYF
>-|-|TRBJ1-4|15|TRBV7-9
TGTGCCAGCAGCTACTCCAGGTCAACTAATGAAAAACTGTTTTTT
CASSYSRSTNEKLFF
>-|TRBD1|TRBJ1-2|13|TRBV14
TGTGCCAGCAGCCCGACAGGGCGGAGTGGCTACACCTTC
CASSPTGRSGYTF
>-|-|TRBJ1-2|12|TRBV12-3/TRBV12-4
TGTGCCAGCAGTTTAGGGGGAGGTGGCTACACCTTC
CASSLGGGGYTF
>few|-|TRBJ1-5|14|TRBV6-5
TGTGCCAGCAGTTATCGGGGGGGGGCCCAGCCCCAGCATTTT
CASSYRGGAQPQHF
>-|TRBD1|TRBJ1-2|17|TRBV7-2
TGTGCCAGCAGCCGCGGAGCAACAGGGGCCCGTGACTATGGCTACACCTTC
CASSRGATGARDYGYTF
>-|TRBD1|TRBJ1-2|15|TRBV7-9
TGTGCCAGCAGCCCTTCCGGGACAGGGGAGAATGGCTACACCTTC
CASSPSGTGENGYTF
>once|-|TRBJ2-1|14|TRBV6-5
TGTGCCAGCACCACCGACAGGGGAGGGAATGAGCAGTTCTTC
CASTTDRGGNEQFF
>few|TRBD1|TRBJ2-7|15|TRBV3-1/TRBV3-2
TGTGCCAGCAGCCACGCTCAGGACAGGGGTTACGAGCAGTACTTC
CASSHAQDRGYEQYF
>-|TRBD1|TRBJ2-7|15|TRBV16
TGTGCCAGCAGCACACAGGGGACGAGCTCCTACGAGCAGTACTTC
CASSTQGTSSYEQYF
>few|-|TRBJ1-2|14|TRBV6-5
TGTGCCAGCAGTTACGGGACATCTAACTATGGCTACACCTTC
CASSYGTSNYGYTF
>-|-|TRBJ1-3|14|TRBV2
TGTGCCAGCAGGGTATGGGGGGCTGGAAACACCATATATTTT
CASRVWGAGNTIYF